One sample yielded the 13 T cell receptor beta chains listed below, sequenced in a study of identical twins. Via MiXCR, TCRdb re-called the 5' RACE reads, giving one row per CDR3 protein. The table shows hundreds of thousands of distinct CDR3 sequences, with around 20% occurring only once. The sample was also linked to a second study, of T cells expressing NK-cell markers.

The sequencing sample was made of PBMCs. The receptors originated from a woman under 30 in good health.

This chain connects TRBV6-5 to TRBJ2-7; no clear D gene. The CDR3 has 13 residues. Germline CDR1 MNHEY, CDR2 SVGAGI. Trimming pared 2 bases from V and 3 bases from J, leaving 8 bases between. The CDR3 sequence: CASSYGPYYEQYF. The CDR3 DNA reads TGTGCCAGCAGTTACGGCCCTTACTACGAGCAGTACTTC.

The table lists this clonotype with a few counts. The chain is built from TRBV29-1 and TRBJ1-5; D is possibly TRBD1 (6 bases). The CDR3 consists of 13 residues. CDR1 and CDR2 (germline): SQVTM, ANQGSEA. Trimming cost V 4 bases and J 5 bases, with 12 bases left between them. For the CDR3, the DNA is TGCAGCGTTGTAGGGGGTAGGCATCAGCCCCAGCATTTT. Translating it yields CSVVGGRHQPQHF.

This chain joins TRBV12-3 or TRBV12-4 and TRBJ1-1, with D possibly TRBD1 on 6 matching bases. The CDR3 consists of 11 residues. Trimming left V 7 bases short and J 8 bases short, with 11 bases between. The DNA for the CDR3 is TGTGCCAGCAAATACGGACAGGAAGCTTTCTTT. Protein sequence: CASKYGQEAFF.

This clonotype came up a few times. This chain links TRBV20-1 with TRBJ2-7, with 15 bases lining up with TRBD2. Unmatched junction bases numbered 5, after V lost 4 bases and J lost 4 bases. In germline, CDR1 is DFQATT, CDR2 SNEGSKA (reference sequence). The CDR3 has 15 amino acids. The CDR3 reads CSATYGLAGGYEQYF. The CDR3 nucleotides read TGCAGTGCTACCTACGGACTAGCGGGGGGGTACGAGCAGTACTTC.

The chain joins TRBV7-8 to TRBJ1-1, with D possibly being TRBD1 (5 bases). The germline V gene has CDR1 SGHVS and CDR2 FQNEAQ. V was trimmed by 5 bases and J by 4 bases, leaving 14 bases between them. The CDR3 sequence is 14 residues long. The CDR3 bases are TGTGCCAGCAGCCCACTAGGGAGGGGCACTGAAGCTTTCTTT. Encoded protein: CASSPLGRGTEAFF.

V is TRBV7-2 and J is TRBJ1-2, with D uncertain. This CDR3 has 11 residues. From germline, CDR1 is SGHTA and CDR2 FQGNSA. The V end was cut by 5 bases, the J end by 8 bases, with 9 bases between. CDR3 sequence: CASSPRHGYTF. CDR3 nucleotide sequence: TGTGCCAGCAGCCCTAGACACGGCTACACCTTC.

The chain employs TRBV5-5 and TRBJ2-7; no definite D call. The CDR3 totals 12 residues. Germline values: CDR1 SGHKS, CDR2 YYEKEE (reference sequence). V was shortened by 6 bases and J by 2 bases, with 9 bases between the two germline ends. The CDR3: CASKGITYEQYF. The CDR3 coding sequence is TGTGCCAGCAAGGGTATCACCTACGAGCAGTACTTC.

This chain links TRBV12-3 or TRBV12-4 with TRBJ2-1, with D perhaps assigned TRBD1 or TRBD2 (6 bases each). V shed 3 bases and J shed 8 bases, with 20 bases lying between them. The CDR3 contains 16 residues. The CDR3 region is CASSLGPGDSRDEQFF. In nucleotides, the CDR3 is TGTGCCAGCAGTTTGGGTCCAGGGGACTCCCGGGATGAGCAGTTCTTC.

The genes are TRBV5-1 and TRBJ1-6; no definite D call. This CDR3 has 13 amino acids. The V gene's germline CDR1 is SGHRS and CDR2 YFSETQ. V was trimmed by 4 bases and J by 7 bases, leaving 9 bases between them. CDR3 in DNA: TGCGCCAGCAGCGACTCGCGGAATTCACCCCTCCACTTT. The encoded protein is CASSDSRNSPLHF. The entire variable domain, with the rest obtained from reference TRBV5-1 and TRBJ1-6, is as follows: KAGVTQTPRYLIKTRGQQVTLSCSPISGHRSVSWYQQTPGQGLQFLFEYFSETQRNKGNFPGRFSGRQFSNSRSEMNVSTLELGDSALYLCASSDSRNSPLHFGNGTRLTVT.

The chain carries TRBV5-5 and TRBJ1-2, with TRBD1 as a possible D gene (5 bases). The CDR3 runs 12 residues. Germline lookup yields CDR1 SGHKS and CDR2 YYEKEE (reference sequence). The ends were cut back, 4 bases at V and 6 bases at J, with 10 bases in the middle. DNA for the CDR3: TGTGCCAGCAGCATAGGGGTTGATGGCTACACCTTC. Protein sequence: CASSIGVDGYTF.

V and J are TRBV5-1 and TRBJ2-7, with 7 bases aligning to TRBD2. CDR1 SGHRS and CDR2 YFSETQ come from the germline V gene. The CDR3 has 14 amino acids. With 4 bases clipped from V and 2 bases from J, the junction kept 6 bases outside the gene matches. CDR3: CASSLDGLAYEQYF. The CDR3 DNA sequence: TGCGCCAGCAGCCTAGACGGACTAGCCTACGAGCAGTACTTC. The complete variable domain, with remaining parts taken from reference TRBV5-1 and TRBJ2-7, reads KAGVTQTPRYLIKTRGQQVTLSCSPISGHRSVSWYQQTPGQGLQFLFEYFSETQRNKGNFPGRFSGRQFSNSRSEMNVSTLELGDSALYLCASSLDGLAYEQYFGPGTRLTVT.

The chain employs TRBV20-1 and TRBJ2-7; D unclear. The germline gives CDR1 DFQATT, CDR2 SNEGSKA (reference sequence). The CDR3 runs to 14 residues. V dropped 5 bases and J dropped 1 base, with 15 bases sitting between them. CDR3 bases: TGCAGTGCTCTGACGGAATTCAATTCCTACGAGCAGTACTTC. Protein: CSALTEFNSYEQYF.

The CDR3 reads CASSLTRLETQYF. Here the CDR3 DNA reads TGTGCCAGCAGCTTAACTCGGCTAGAGACCCAGTACTTC. The V call is TRBV7-8, the J call TRBJ2-5; the D is unclear. The CDR3 runs 13 residues. Germline lookup yields CDR1 SGHVS and CDR2 FQNEAQ. Trimming removed 2 bases from V and 4 bases from J, with 8 bases in between.